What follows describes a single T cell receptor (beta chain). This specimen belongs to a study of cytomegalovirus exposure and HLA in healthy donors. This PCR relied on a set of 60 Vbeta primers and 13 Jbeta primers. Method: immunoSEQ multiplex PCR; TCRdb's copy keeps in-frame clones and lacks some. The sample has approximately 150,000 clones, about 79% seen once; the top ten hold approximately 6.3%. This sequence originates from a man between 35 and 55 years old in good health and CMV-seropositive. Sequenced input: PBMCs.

In DNA form, the CDR3 reads TGTGCCAGTAGTCGCGGGACAGGGGCCGGCGAGCAGTACTTC. This gives the protein CASSRGTGAGEQYF. The chain carries TRBV19 and TRBJ2-7, with TRBD1 identical over 10 bases. The CDR3 contains 14 residues. Unmatched junction bases numbered 7, after V lost 5 bases and J lost 6 bases. Germline lookup yields CDR1 LNHDA and CDR2 SQIVND (reference sequence).